These 13 T cell receptor beta chains originate from one sample sequenced in a study of cytomegalovirus exposure and HLA in healthy donors. The PCR ran on 60 Vbeta and 13 Jbeta primers. Sequencing was performed with immunoSEQ multiplex PCR; in TCRdb, only in-frame clones are kept and a portion is missing. The sample holds around 160,000 clones; nearly 80% are singletons and the top ten take 3%. Sequencing was performed on PBMCs. These TCRs come from a man aged 40-49 years in good health and CMV-seropositive.

The gene calls are TRBV5-4 and TRBJ1-3; 9 bases agree with TRBD1. V gave up 2 bases and J gave up 6 bases; unmatched junction bases: 6. Per germline, CDR1 SGHNT and CDR2 YYREEE (reference sequence). The CDR3 is 15 amino acids. The CDR3, as DNA: TGTGCCAGCAGCTTTCCGGGACAGGGACCAAACACCATATATTTT. Its translation: CASSFPGQGPNTIYF.

This chain uses TRBV11-2 with TRBJ2-7; 8 nucleotides agree with TRBD1. Germline CDR1 reads SGHAT; CDR2 reads FQNNGV. The length of the CDR3 is 13 residues. With 5 bases clipped from V and 3 bases from J, the junction kept 3 bases outside the gene matches. The CDR3 DNA reads as TGTGCCAGCAGCCGTACAGGGGGCTACGAGCAGTACTTC. Protein product: CASSRTGGYEQYF.

The chain links TRBV6-6 to TRBJ2-6; D unclear. CDR1 is MNHNY, CDR2 SVGAGI, per germline (reference sequence). CDR3 length: 12 residues. V shed 8 bases and J shed 7 bases, with 9 bases lying between them. The CDR3 nucleotides read TGTGCCAGCGCGTCTCGTGCCAACGTCCTGACTTTC. The encoded protein is CASASRANVLTF.

V is TRBV5-8 and J is TRBJ2-2; 7 positions match TRBD2. The V gene end was trimmed by 6 bases and the J gene end by 6 bases; junction bases not matched to a gene: 17. The CDR3 has 17 residues. From germline, CDR1 is SGHTS and CDR2 YDEGEE. The CDR3 DNA follows: TGTGCCAGCATCGCGCCTGCGAGTGGCGGGAGTCCCGGGGAGCTGTTTTTT. This encodes CASIAPASGGSPGELFF.

The chain links TRBV19 to TRBJ2-2; possible D gene TRBD2, 6 bases. V was cut by 4 bases and J by 2 bases, with 8 bases left in between. Looked up from germline, CDR1 is LNHDA and CDR2 is SQIVND (reference sequence). This CDR3 has 14 amino acids. The chain's CDR3 is CASSTTSNTGELFF. The CDR3 DNA follows: TGTGCCAGTAGTACGACTAGTAACACCGGGGAGCTGTTTTTT.

V usage is TRBV4-1 and J usage is TRBJ2-3; tentatively, D is TRBD2 (5 bases). With 1 base removed from V and 5 bases from J, the gap between germline ends came to 16 bases. The CDR3 length is 16 residues. Germline assignment: CDR1 MGHRA and CDR2 YSYEKL. Here the CDR3 reads CASSQARLTEVDTQYF. For the CDR3, the DNA is TGCGCCAGCAGCCAAGCGCGACTCACGGAGGTAGATACGCAGTATTTT.

This clone was seen a handful of times. The rearrangement uses TRBV5-6 and TRBJ2-1; tentative D call: TRBD2 (6 bases). The CDR3 spans 12 residues. V was trimmed by 4 bases and J by 4 bases, leaving 6 bases between them. The germline gives CDR1 SGHDT, CDR2 YYEEEE. The CDR3 DNA sequence: TGTGCCAGCAGCGGACTATACAATGAGCAGTTCTTC. Translating it yields CASSGLYNEQFF.

The genes are TRBV5-6 and TRBJ2-7; 7 bases are shared with TRBD2. CDR3 length: 13 residues. Germline loops: CDR1 SGHDT, CDR2 YYEEEE. After removal of 2 bases from V and 6 bases from J, the junction contained 5 bases not matched to a gene. In DNA form, the CDR3 reads TGTGCCAGCAGCTTTGGACTAGTCGCCGAGCAGTACTTC. Protein: CASSFGLVAEQYF.

V usage is TRBV18 and J usage is TRBJ1-4; D remains unclear. V shed 5 bases and J shed 8 bases, with 12 bases lying between them. The CDR3 consists of 13 residues. Per germline, CDR1 KGHSH and CDR2 LQKENI. In nucleotides, the CDR3 is TGTGCCAGCTCAGGTTCGATCGGGGAAAAACTGTTTTTT. Protein product: CASSGSIGEKLFF. The full variable domain, rest sourced from reference TRBV18 and TRBJ1-4, is NAGVMQNPRHLVRRRGQEARLRCSPMKGHSHVYWYRQLPEEGLKFMVYLQKENIIDESGMPKERFSAEFPKEGPSILRIQQVVRGDSAAYFCASSGSIGEKLFFGSGTQLSVL.

As DNA, the CDR3 is TGTGCCACCAGCAGTCGTCAGGGGACAGATACGCAGTATTTT. It codes for CATSSRQGTDTQYF. The chain joins TRBV15 to TRBJ2-3; the D gene is possibly TRBD1 (6 bases). This CDR3 region has 14 residues. The V end was cut by 3 bases, the J end by 3 bases, with 10 bases between. Germline V gene data show CDR1 as LNHNV and CDR2 as YYDKDF (reference sequence).

The genes are TRBV5-1 and TRBJ2-1, with TRBD2 as a possible D gene (5 bases). This CDR3 spans 15 amino acids. Looked up from germline, CDR1 is SGHRS and CDR2 is YFSETQ. Trimming shortened V by 4 bases and J by 8 bases, and 19 bases separated the two germline ends. The DNA for the CDR3 is TGCGCCAGCAGCCCCCGGGCGGGTTCGTTGGATGAGCAGTTCTTC. Translated: CASSPRAGSLDEQFF.

The chain couples TRBV13 to TRBJ2-2, with 7 bases matching TRBD1. There are 15 residues in the CDR3. J lost 5 bases, V lost 5 bases, and 8 bases had no gene match. Germline V gene sequence: CDR1 PRHDT, CDR2 FYEKMQ (reference sequence). CDR3 in DNA: TGTGCCAGCAGCCCGACGACAGGGCTGACCGGGGAGCTGTTTTTT. This translates into CASSPTTGLTGELFF.

The CDR3 reads CASNSGGVGSNEQFF. CDR3 coding DNA: TGTGCCAGTAACTCGGGAGGGGTGGGGTCGAATGAGCAGTTCTTC. The rearrangement joins TRBV19 to TRBJ2-1; 8 nucleotides match TRBD2. The CDR3 has 15 residues. Germline loops: CDR1 LNHDA, CDR2 SQIVND (reference sequence). J lost 7 bases, V lost 7 bases, and 12 bases had no gene match.